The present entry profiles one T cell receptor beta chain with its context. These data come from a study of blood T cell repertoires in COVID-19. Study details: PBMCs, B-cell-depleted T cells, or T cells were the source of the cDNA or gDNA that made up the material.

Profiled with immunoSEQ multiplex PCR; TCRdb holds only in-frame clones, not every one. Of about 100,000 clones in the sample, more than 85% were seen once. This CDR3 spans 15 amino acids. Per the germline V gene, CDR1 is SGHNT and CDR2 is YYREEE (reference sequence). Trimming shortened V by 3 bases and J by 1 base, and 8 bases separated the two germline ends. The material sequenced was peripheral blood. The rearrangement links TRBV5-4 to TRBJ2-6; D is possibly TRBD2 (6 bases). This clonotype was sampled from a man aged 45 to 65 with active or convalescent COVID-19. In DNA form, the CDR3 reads TGTGCCAGCAGCTGGGCGGGGTCTGGGGCCAACGTCCTGACTTTC. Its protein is CASSWAGSGANVLTF.